The 26 T cell receptor beta chains below all came from one sample that was sequenced in a study of response to subunit inactivated influenza vaccine. Each CDR3 protein gets one entry after TCRdb re-called the RT-PCR reads with MiXCR. The table includes roughly 170,000 distinct CDR3 sequences, 9.2% detected once. Sequenced material: non-naive T cells sorted from PBMCs, taken on the day of vaccination. The receptor set was obtained from a man between 50 and 59 years old who received an inactivated influenza vaccine.

This clonotype was recorded a few times. The rearrangement uses TRBV11-2 and TRBJ2-1, with 10 positions matching TRBD2. The CDR3 has 17 residues. Germline CDR1 reads SGHAT; CDR2 reads FQNNGV. The V segment lost 1 base and the J segment 8 bases; nucleotides outside the gene matches: 11. CDR3 loop: CASSLVSLAGAVDEQFF. CDR3 nucleotides: TGTGCCAGCAGCTTAGTATCTCTAGCGGGAGCGGTCGATGAGCAGTTCTTC.

This chain links TRBV6-2 or TRBV6-3 with TRBJ1-5; TRBD1 is a possible D gene (6 bases). The ends were cut back, 6 bases at V and 3 bases at J, with 12 bases in the middle. The germline V gene encodes CDR1 MNHEY and CDR2 SVGEGT. The CDR3 runs 14 residues. This chain's CDR3 is CASRVGQINQPQHF. The CDR3 DNA reads as TGTGCCAGCAGGGTCGGACAGATCAATCAGCCCCAGCATTTT.

This clonotype appeared a few times. The rearrangement links TRBV15 to TRBJ2-1; perhaps D is TRBD1 or TRBD2 (5 bases each). The CDR3 loop spans 17 amino acids. The V end was cut by 0 bases, the J end by 0 bases, with 12 bases between. Germline loops: CDR1 LNHNV, CDR2 YYDKDF (reference sequence). CDR3 sequence: CATSRDGAGGSYNEQFF. CDR3 DNA: TGTGCCACCAGCAGAGATGGGGCAGGAGGCTCCTACAATGAGCAGTTCTTC. The whole variable domain, remainder taken from reference TRBV15 and TRBJ2-1, is DAMVIQNPRYQVTQFGKPVTLSCSQTLNHNVMYWYQQKSSQAPKLLFHYYDKDFNNEADTPDNFQSRRPNTSFCFLDIRSPGLGDTAMYLCATSRDGAGGSYNEQFFGPGTRLTVL.

This clonotype was detected a few times. The chain carries TRBV9 and TRBJ2-3; possible D gene TRBD2, 6 bases. Germline loops: CDR1 SGDLS, CDR2 YYNGEE. V lost 4 bases, J lost 3 bases, and 21 bases lay in between. CDR3 length equals 17 residues. The CDR3 sequence: CASSFPQGGVRTDTQYF. CDR3 coding DNA: TGTGCCAGCAGCTTTCCGCAGGGCGGGGTGAGGACAGATACGCAGTATTTT.

The CDR3, as DNA: TGCAGTGCTAGATCTTCTGTGGGAGAGGGGCTTGAAAAACTGTTTTTT. Protein product: CSARSSVGEGLEKLFF. V usage is TRBV20-1 and J usage is TRBJ1-4; D may be TRBD1 (5 bases). The CDR3 consists of 16 residues. Germline V gene data show CDR1 as DFQATT and CDR2 as SNEGSKA (reference sequence). Trimming removed 2 bases from V and 7 bases from J, with 20 bases in between.

This clonotype came up a few times. The chain employs TRBV7-2 and TRBJ2-7; 8 positions agree with TRBD2. Unmatched junction bases numbered 5, after V lost 1 base and J lost 3 bases. The CDR3 is 15 amino acids. From germline, CDR1 is SGHTA and CDR2 FQGNSA. DNA of the CDR3: TGTGCCAGCAGCTTAGACGGCGGGGGGTTCTACGAGCAGTACTTC. As protein: CASSLDGGGFYEQYF.

This clonotype was counted at least ten times. J is TRBJ2-3 and V is TRBV19; a weak D match, TRBD2 (6 bases). Per the germline V gene, CDR1 is LNHDA and CDR2 is SQIVND (reference sequence). This CDR3 is 15 amino acids long. V lost 5 bases and J 1 base, leaving 13 bases between the germline ends. The DNA of the CDR3 is TGTGCCAGTAGTGCCGCGGGATACGGCACAGATACGCAGTATTTT. Translated, it gives CASSAAGYGTDTQYF.

Regarding this clonotype: A read error may account for a junction end that differs from germline. This chain uses TRBV7-7 with TRBJ2-7; tentative D call: TRBD1 (6 bases). The CDR3 contains 16 residues. Germline-derived CDR1 and CDR2 are SSHAT and FNYEAQ (reference sequence). The CDR3: CASSSPAGQTIPGQYF. In nucleotides, the CDR3 is TGTGCTAGCAGCTCCCCCGCCGGACAGACAATCCCGGGGCAGTACTTC.

CDR3: CSARTSGSTGELFF. The DNA for the CDR3 is TGCAGTGCTAGAACTAGCGGGAGCACCGGGGAGCTGTTTTTT. This rearrangement joins TRBV20-1 to TRBJ2-2; TRBD2 matches at 11 bases. The CDR3 covers 14 residues. Germline values: CDR1 DFQATT, CDR2 SNEGSKA (reference sequence). V lost 2 bases and J lost 4; bases outside the gene matches: 0.

The chain links TRBV30 to TRBJ1-5, with D uncertain. Germline V gene data show CDR1 as GTSNPN and CDR2 as SVGIG (reference sequence). Trimming left V 5 bases short and J 2 bases short, with 10 bases between. The CDR3 totals 13 residues. CDR3 sequence: CAWAKGGNQPQHF. CDR3 coding DNA: TGTGCCTGGGCGAAGGGAGGCAATCAGCCCCAGCATTTT.

The rearrangement joins TRBV28 to TRBJ2-7, with D perhaps TRBD1 (5 bases). Germline CDR1 MDHEN, CDR2 SYDVKM. The CDR3 length is 13 residues. Trimming cost V 7 bases and J 2 bases, with 12 bases left between them. CDR3 in amino acids: CASKGQQTYEQYF. CDR3 sequence (DNA): TGTGCCAGCAAGGGGCAGCAAACCTACGAGCAGTACTTC.

V usage is TRBV7-3 and J usage is TRBJ2-5, with TRBD1 identical over 7 bases. The CDR3 length is 14 residues. After removal of 5 bases from V and 5 bases from J, the junction contained 8 bases not matched to a gene. Looked up from germline, CDR1 is SGHTA and CDR2 is FQGTGA. CDR3 sequence reads: CASSMTTGTETQYF. In nucleotides, the CDR3 is TGTGCCAGCAGCATGACGACAGGGACGGAGACCCAGTACTTC.

The rearrangement links TRBV6-2 or TRBV6-3 to TRBJ1-5; 7 bases fit TRBD1. Germline-derived CDR1 and CDR2 are MNHEY and SVGEGT. There are 15 residues in the CDR3. Trimming took 5 bases from V and 2 from J; bases not matched to a gene: 6. The CDR3 sequence is CASSRQGSGNQPQHF. The CDR3 nucleotides read TGTGCCAGCAGTCGACAGGGTAGTGGCAATCAGCCCCAGCATTTT.

This clonotype occurred many times. The V call is TRBV4-1, the J call TRBJ1-5, with TRBD1 as a possible D gene (6 bases). Germline loops: CDR1 MGHRA, CDR2 YSYEKL. The CDR3 has 19 amino acids. V lost 0 bases and J lost 7, with 25 bases in between. CDR3 nucleotide sequence: TGCGCCAGCAGCCAAGATCAGTTGCTTACCGGAGGGGGTGACCAGCCCCAGCATTTT. Translating gives CASSQDQLLTGGGDQPQHF.

This clonotype has a handful of counts. V and J are TRBV7-6 and TRBJ2-3; TRBD2 matches at 12 bases. Germline assignment: CDR1 SGHVS and CDR2 FNYEAQ. The V segment lost 3 bases and the J segment 9 bases; nucleotides outside the gene matches: 10. CDR3 length: 16 amino acids. The CDR3 nucleotides are TGTGCCAGCAGCTTTTCCTCTAGCGGGGGGGCTGGAACGCAGTATTTT. It yields the protein CASSFSSSGGAGTQYF.

This clonotype has at least ten counts. V gene TRBV6-2 or TRBV6-3 combines with J gene TRBJ1-2, with 7 bases lining up with TRBD1. The CDR3 runs 13 residues. With 2 bases clipped from V and 7 bases from J, the junction kept 4 bases outside the gene matches. Germline V CDR1 and CDR2: MNHEY, SVGEGT. CDR3 sequence reads: CASSYGQVGGYTF. Written as DNA, the CDR3 is TGTGCCAGCAGTTACGGACAGGTCGGTGGCTACACCTTC.

A few counts support this clonotype. The chain couples TRBV6-6 to TRBJ1-2; D gene unclear. V dropped 0 bases and J dropped 13 bases, with 12 bases sitting between them. Looked up from germline, CDR1 is MNHNY and CDR2 is SVGAGI (reference sequence). The length of the CDR3 is 12 residues. CDR3 sequence (DNA): TGTGCCAGCAGTTACTCGTTTGGCTACTTCACCTTC. Residues: CASSYSFGYFTF.

This clonotype was counted a few times. The chain uses TRBV6-1 and TRBJ2-1; TRBD2 matches at 8 bases. The J segment lost 13 bases and the V segment lost 8 bases, leaving 10 bases of the junction unmatched. Germline CDR1 MNHNS, CDR2 SASEGT. CDR3 size: 12 residues. CDR3 DNA sequence: TGTGCCAGCCAGCCCGAGAGCGGGGGACAGTTCTTC. It yields the protein CASQPESGGQFF.

There are many counts of this clonotype. V gene TRBV12-3 or TRBV12-4 combines with J gene TRBJ2-3; D is possibly TRBD1 or TRBD2 (5 bases each). The CDR3 is 15 amino acids. Trimming shortened V by 7 bases and J by 5 bases, and 19 bases separated the two germline ends. The chain's CDR3 is CASTPGAWPGDTQYF. CDR3 DNA sequence: TGTGCCAGCACTCCCGGGGCGTGGCCTGGAGATACGCAGTATTTT.

This clonotype has just a few counts. The rearrangement links TRBV12-3 or TRBV12-4 to TRBJ1-4; D call uncertain. This CDR3 has 15 amino acids. V was cut by 5 bases and J by 3 bases, with 13 bases left in between. The CDR3: CASSRTTASNEKLFF. The CDR3 nucleotides are TGTGCCAGCAGTCGCACAACCGCCTCTAATGAAAAACTGTTTTTT.

This clonotype has a handful of counts. This chain joins TRBV6-2 or TRBV6-3 and TRBJ1-1; D gene unclear. Germline V gene lookup returns CDR1 MNHEY and CDR2 SVGEGT. With 2 bases removed from V and 10 bases from J, the gap between germline ends came to 17 bases. CDR3 length: 14 residues. The CDR3 bases are TGTGCCAGCAGTTACGAAAAAGGGTACCAAGGAGCTTTCTTT. It encodes CASSYEKGYQGAFF.

V gene TRBV15 combines with J gene TRBJ1-2; possible D gene TRBD1, 6 bases. The CDR3 consists of 14 residues. The germline V gene has CDR1 LNHNV and CDR2 YYDKDF (reference sequence). Trimming shortened V by 0 bases and J by 4 bases, and 9 bases separated the two germline ends. The CDR3 protein is CATSREQGGYGYTF. The CDR3 DNA is TGTGCCACCAGCAGAGAACAGGGAGGCTATGGCTACACCTTC.

This clonotype was observed at least ten times. This chain links TRBV20-1 with TRBJ1-2, with D perhaps matching TRBD1 (6 bases). Trimming removed 6 bases at V and 2 bases at J, with 13 bases between. CDR3 length: 13 residues. Germline V gives CDR1 DFQATT, CDR2 SNEGSKA (reference sequence). The CDR3 coding sequence is TGCAGTGCCACGGGGGGGGGCAACTATGGCTACACCTTC. Translated, it gives CSATGGGNYGYTF.

Turning to this clonotype: A junction boundary mismatches the germline segment, possibly from a read error. V and J are TRBV20-1 and TRBJ1-6; possible D gene TRBD1, 5 bases. Germline CDR1 is DFQATT and CDR2 is SNEGSKA (reference sequence). CDR3 length: 17 residues. The DNA of the CDR3 is TGCTGTGCTAGAGAGTGGGGCAGGAGCTCCTATAATTCACCCCTCCACTTT. It encodes CCAREWGRSSYNSPLHF.

A word on this clonotype: Relative to the germline gene, one junction end is altered; a read error may explain this. V usage is TRBV12-3 or TRBV12-4 and J usage is TRBJ1-2, with a weak D call TRBD1 (6 bases). CDR3 size: 15 residues. CDR3 sequence (DNA): TGTGCCAGCACTAGGGGGACGGGAGTTTTTGGTGGCTACACTTTC. Amino acid sequence: CASTRGTGVFGGYTF.

This clonotype was found many times. The chain has TRBV6-2 or TRBV6-3 and TRBJ2-2; 8 nucleotides agree with TRBD2. The V gene's germline CDR1 is MNHEY and CDR2 SVGEGT. The CDR3 has 16 residues. With V trimmed by 5 bases and J by 6 bases, 11 bases remained unmatched. The CDR3: CASSPRSGVSPGELFF. CDR3 bases: TGTGCCAGCAGTCCCCGTAGCGGGGTCAGCCCCGGGGAGCTGTTTTTT.